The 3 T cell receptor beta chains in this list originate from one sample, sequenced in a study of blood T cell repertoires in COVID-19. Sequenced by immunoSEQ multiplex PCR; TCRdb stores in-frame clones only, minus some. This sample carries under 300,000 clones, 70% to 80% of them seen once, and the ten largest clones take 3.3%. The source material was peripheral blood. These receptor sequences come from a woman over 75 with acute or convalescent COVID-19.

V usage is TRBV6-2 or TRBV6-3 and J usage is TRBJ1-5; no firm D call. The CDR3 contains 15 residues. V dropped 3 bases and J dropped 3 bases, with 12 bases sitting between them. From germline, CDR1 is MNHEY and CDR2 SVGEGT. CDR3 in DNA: TGTGCCAGCAGTTATAGTGCGGGGATCAATCAGCCCCAGCATTTT. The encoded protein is CASSYSAGINQPQHF.

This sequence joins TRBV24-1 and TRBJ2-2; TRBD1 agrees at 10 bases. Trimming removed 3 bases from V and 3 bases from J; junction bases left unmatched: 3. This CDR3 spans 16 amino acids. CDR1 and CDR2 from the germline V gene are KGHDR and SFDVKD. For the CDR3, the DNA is TGTGCCACCAGTGATCCCGGACAGGGGGACACCGGGGAGCTGTTTTTT. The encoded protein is CATSDPGQGDTGELFF.

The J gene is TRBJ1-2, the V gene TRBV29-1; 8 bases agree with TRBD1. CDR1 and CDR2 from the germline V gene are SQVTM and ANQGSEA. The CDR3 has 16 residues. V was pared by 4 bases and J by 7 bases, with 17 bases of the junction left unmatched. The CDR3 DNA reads TGCAGCGTTGGGGCGCGACAGGGGTCCGTTTTCGGTGGCTACACCTTC. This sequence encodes CSVGARQGSVFGGYTF.